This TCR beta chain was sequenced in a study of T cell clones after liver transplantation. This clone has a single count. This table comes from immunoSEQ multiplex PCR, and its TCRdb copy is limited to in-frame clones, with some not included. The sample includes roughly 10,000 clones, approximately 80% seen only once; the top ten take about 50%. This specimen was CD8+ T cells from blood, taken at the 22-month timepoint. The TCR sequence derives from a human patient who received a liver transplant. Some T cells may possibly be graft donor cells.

DNA for the CDR3: TGTGCCAGCAGAGTCTCAGGTGAACTTAACTATGGCTACACCTTC. Protein: CASRVSGELNYGYTF. This sequence joins TRBV27 and TRBJ1-2, with D hard to call. The germline V and J ends were trimmed by 6 bases and 1 base, with 15 bases remaining between them. CDR1 is MNHEY and CDR2 is SMNVEV in the germline V gene (reference sequence). CDR3 size: 15 residues.